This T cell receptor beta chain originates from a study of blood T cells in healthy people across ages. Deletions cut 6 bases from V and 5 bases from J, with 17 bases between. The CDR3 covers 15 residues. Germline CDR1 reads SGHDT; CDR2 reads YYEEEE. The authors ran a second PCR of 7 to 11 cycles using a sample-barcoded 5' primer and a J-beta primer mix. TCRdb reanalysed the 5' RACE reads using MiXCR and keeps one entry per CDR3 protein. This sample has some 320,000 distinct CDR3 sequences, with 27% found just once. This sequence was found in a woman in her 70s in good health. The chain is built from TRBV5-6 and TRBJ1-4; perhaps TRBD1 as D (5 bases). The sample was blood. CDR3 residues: CASTQGGVKNEKLFF. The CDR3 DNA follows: TGTGCCAGCACCCAGGGAGGGGTCAAGAATGAAAAACTGTTTTTT.